The 29 T cell receptor beta chains presented below share a single source sample, sequenced in a study of cytomegalovirus exposure and HLA in healthy donors (dated by TCRdb to the late 2010s). The method was the immunoSEQ multiplex PCR assay. For the multiplex PCR, a mixture combining 60 forward primers for TCR Vbeta segments and 13 reverse primers for TCR Jbeta segments was used. TCRdb's version of the immuneACCESS table is confined to in-frame rearrangements and falls short of the full clone set. An unresolved V gene accounts for under half of the shortfall where checked; the remainder is of unknown origin. Recorded for this sample are approximately 190,000 clones; about 81% of them occurred a single time. The ten largest clones capture approximately 0.8% of the sample. Sequencing was done on a sample of PBMCs. These receptors originate from a woman under 30 in good health and CMV-seronegative.

The rearrangement links TRBV9 to TRBJ2-7, with 8 bases lining up with TRBD1. There are 16 residues in the CDR3. CDR1 is SGDLS, CDR2 YYNGEE, per germline. The trim removed 4 bases at V and 6 bases at J, leaving 15 bases unmatched. CDR3 DNA: TGTGCCAGCAGCCACCGGGACAGGCCGGAAACCGGCGAGCAGTACTTC. Translating gives CASSHRDRPETGEQYF.

J is TRBJ2-1 and V is TRBV7-6; 13 bases fit TRBD2. Per the germline V gene, CDR1 is SGHVS and CDR2 is FNYEAQ. After removal of 0 bases from V and 0 bases from J, the junction contained 8 bases not matched to a gene. This CDR3 contains 20 residues. The CDR3 protein is CASSLAWLTSGRSSYNEQFF. The CDR3 bases are TGTGCCAGCAGCTTAGCGTGGTTGACTAGCGGGAGGAGCTCCTACAATGAGCAGTTCTTC.

In the case of this clone: This sample includes further DNA sequences coding for the same CDR3. This chain joins TRBV6-5 and TRBJ2-1, with D unresolved. V lost 2 bases and J lost 7, with 3 bases in between. Germline-derived CDR1 and CDR2 are MNHEY and SVGAGI. The CDR3 consists of 11 residues. CDR3 region: CASSYLNEQFF. The CDR3 region has the DNA TGTGCCAGCAGTTACCTAAATGAGCAGTTCTTC.

The chain carries TRBV6-5 and TRBJ2-1, with D possibly matching TRBD1 (6 bases). V lost 4 bases and J lost 11, with 9 bases in between. The CDR3 extends over 11 amino acids. Germline-derived CDR1 and CDR2 are MNHEY and SVGAGI. The CDR3 nucleotides read TGTGCCAGCAGTTGGGGGACAAAGCAGTTCTTC. Residues: CASSWGTKQFF.

This sequence joins TRBV10-3 and TRBJ1-2; tentatively, D is TRBD1 (6 bases). The V end was cut by 7 bases, the J end by 6 bases, with 18 bases between. The germline V gene has CDR1 ENHRY and CDR2 SYGVKD. CDR3 length: 14 residues. CDR3 coding DNA: TGTGCCATCAAAAAGCAGGGGCTTCGGGATGGCTACACCTTC. Translation: CAIKKQGLRDGYTF.

The chain is built from TRBV30 and TRBJ2-5; D is possibly TRBD2 (7 bases). Germline V gene lookup returns CDR1 GTSNPN and CDR2 SVGIG (reference sequence). This CDR3 has 16 residues. Trimming took off 4 bases at V and 5 bases at J, with 23 bases between the two ends. CDR3 sequence (DNA): TGTGCCTGGACCATGGGGGGGGCCCCTAGGGGGGAGACCCAGTACTTC. Translated: CAWTMGGAPRGETQYF.

This rearrangement joins TRBV9 to TRBJ2-5, with a possible D match to TRBD1 (5 bases). Germline CDR1 reads SGDLS; CDR2 reads YYNGEE. V gave up 3 bases and J gave up 4 bases, with 16 bases separating them. There are 15 residues in the CDR3. The CDR3 sequence is CASSAAQGQGETQYF. CDR3 nucleotides: TGTGCCAGCAGCGCAGCCCAGGGTCAGGGAGAGACCCAGTACTTC.

The chain couples TRBV19 to TRBJ1-1, with 7 bases matching TRBD1. CDR3 size: 14 residues. Germline CDR1 reads LNHDA; CDR2 reads SQIVND (reference sequence). V gave up 5 bases and J gave up 6 bases; unmatched junction bases: 9. The CDR3 DNA is TGTGCCAGTAGTTTAAACAGGGGAATGGCTGAAGCTTTCTTT. It is translated as CASSLNRGMAEAFF.

This CDR3 is CASTLGQPQHF. CDR3 nucleotides: TGCGCCAGCACATTGGGCCAGCCCCAGCATTTT. The chain joins TRBV5-1 to TRBJ1-5; D remains unclear. V gave up 6 bases and J gave up 7 bases, with 8 bases separating them. Per germline, CDR1 SGHRS and CDR2 YFSETQ. The CDR3 contains 11 residues.

The chain uses TRBV5-1 and TRBJ2-3; TRBD2 agrees at 11 bases. This CDR3 is 16 amino acids long. Germline values: CDR1 SGHRS, CDR2 YFSETQ. The ends lost 2 bases at V and 2 bases at J; junction bases unmatched: 4. The CDR3 loop reads CASSFRLAGLTDTQYF. CDR3 in DNA: TGCGCCAGCAGCTTTCGACTAGCGGGGCTCACAGATACGCAGTATTTT.

The chain couples TRBV27 to TRBJ1-2; TRBD1 matches 8 bases. The trim removed 8 bases at V and 4 bases at J, leaving 9 bases unmatched. CDR1 is MNHEY and CDR2 is SMNVEV in the germline V gene (reference sequence). The CDR3 is made up of 14 amino acids. The CDR3 DNA sequence: TGTGCCAGCCCGGAGGGACAGGTCTCCTATGGCTACACCTTC. Its protein is CASPEGQVSYGYTF.

The J gene is TRBJ2-5, the V gene TRBV15; 7 bases align to TRBD1. The J call may be mistaken, given a closer DNA end match to TRBJ2-7. Looked up from germline, CDR1 is LNHNV and CDR2 is YYDKDF (reference sequence). This CDR3 is built from 14 residues. The CDR3 DNA reads as TGTGCCACCAGCAGAGAGGACAGGTGGTACGAGCAGTACTTC. It translates to CATSREDRWYEQYF.

The chain joins TRBV5-1 to TRBJ1-2; D is uncertain. Germline V lookup: CDR1 SGHRS, CDR2 YFSETQ. With 5 bases removed from V and 0 bases from J, the gap between germline ends came to 23 bases. The CDR3 loop spans 18 amino acids. CDR3 protein: CASRHGDLGLSTNYGYTF. CDR3 bases: TGCGCCAGCAGGCATGGAGATTTAGGACTGTCTACTAACTATGGCTACACCTTC.

The J gene is TRBJ2-1, the V gene TRBV5-8; TRBD2 is a possible D gene (6 bases). This CDR3 is 15 amino acids long. Trimming removed 0 bases from V and 6 bases from J, with 13 bases in between. Germline V CDR1 and CDR2: SGHTS, YDEGEE. DNA for the CDR3: TGTGCCAGCAGCTTGGGACTAGGGGACGTCAATGAGCAGTTCTTC. The encoded protein is CASSLGLGDVNEQFF.

The gene calls are TRBV27 and TRBJ2-1; 9 nucleotides agree with TRBD2. The CDR3 is 19 residues long. Germline V CDR1 and CDR2: MNHEY, SMNVEV (reference sequence). V lost 2 bases to trimming and J lost 3 bases; unmatched junction nucleotides: 14. CDR3 residues: CASSLGASGKGAGYNEQFF. The CDR3 DNA is TGTGCCAGCAGTTTAGGAGCTAGCGGGAAGGGGGCGGGCTACAATGAGCAGTTCTTC.

This clone was detected only a few times. The chain uses TRBV27 and TRBJ1-4; 9 nucleotides agree with TRBD1. The V gene's germline CDR1 is MNHEY and CDR2 SMNVEV (reference sequence). There are 19 residues in the CDR3. The V gene end was trimmed by 8 bases and the J gene end by 4 bases; junction bases not matched to a gene: 20. CDR3 sequence reads: CASLPWGPGQGRLNEKLFF. In DNA form, the CDR3 reads TGTGCCAGCTTACCGTGGGGGCCGGGACAGGGTAGGCTTAATGAAAAACTGTTTTTT.

This chain joins TRBV11-2 and TRBJ1-4; D is perhaps TRBD1 (5 bases). The CDR3 covers 13 residues. V was cut by 8 bases and J by 6 bases, with 13 bases left in between. Per the germline V gene, CDR1 is SGHAT and CDR2 is FQNNGV. The CDR3 protein is CASSARTYEKLFF. The CDR3 bases are TGTGCCAGCTCGGCCAGGACATATGAAAAACTGTTTTTT.

The genes are TRBV19 and TRBJ1-5, with D unclear. The ends were cut back, 3 bases at V and 7 bases at J, with 16 bases in the middle. The CDR3 has 15 residues. The germline V gene encodes CDR1 LNHDA and CDR2 SQIVND (reference sequence). The DNA for the CDR3 is TGTGCCAGTAGTATTTCCATATTCGATAGCCAGCCCCAGCATTTT. It translates to CASSISIFDSQPQHF.

This rearrangement joins TRBV7-9 to TRBJ2-7; D unclear. The CDR3 sequence is 12 residues long. Germline values: CDR1 SEHNR, CDR2 FQNEAQ (reference sequence). The V and J ends lost 2 bases and 5 bases respectively, with 7 bases between them. The CDR3 loop is CASSLHSDEQYF. The DNA of the CDR3 is TGTGCCAGCAGCTTACACTCTGACGAGCAGTACTTC. The full variable domain, its missing parts supplied by reference TRBV7-9 and TRBJ2-7, is DTGVSQNPRHKITKRGQNVTFRCDPISEHNRLYWYRQTLGQGPEFLTYFQNEAQLEKSRLLSDRFSAERPKGSFSTLEIQRTEQGDSAMYLCASSLHSDEQYFGPGTRLTVT.

The rearrangement links TRBV15 to TRBJ2-7; TRBD2 aligns across 8 bases. V shed 5 bases and J 3 bases; nucleotides not matched to a gene: 12. Germline values: CDR1 LNHNV, CDR2 YYDKDF (reference sequence). The CDR3 runs 16 residues. In DNA, the CDR3 is TGTGCCACCAGCTCTAGGAGTAGCGGGAAAAACTACGAGCAGTACTTC. This gives the protein CATSSRSSGKNYEQYF.

V usage is TRBV5-4 and J usage is TRBJ1-1, with 7 bases identical to TRBD1. Losses at the gene ends were 0 bases for V and 10 bases for J; bases not matched to a gene: 3. Germline CDR1 and CDR2: SGHNT and YYREEE (reference sequence). The CDR3 spans 12 residues. CDR3: CASSLDRGPAFF. The DNA for the CDR3 is TGTGCCAGCAGCTTGGACAGGGGACCAGCTTTCTTT.

The gene calls are TRBV13 and TRBJ1-5, with a possible D match to TRBD1 (6 bases). The CDR3 contains 15 residues. V was cut by 0 bases and J by 9 bases, with 15 bases left in between. Germline-derived CDR1 and CDR2 are PRHDT and FYEKMQ (reference sequence). Here the CDR3 reads CASSLGSDRSTPQHF. The CDR3 DNA reads as TGTGCCAGCAGCTTAGGCTCCGACAGGAGCACGCCCCAGCATTTT.

J is TRBJ2-7 and V is TRBV7-9, with D possibly being TRBD1 (5 bases). CDR3 length: 12 amino acids. V dropped 2 bases and J dropped 6 bases, with 8 bases sitting between them. Germline values: CDR1 SEHNR, CDR2 FQNEAQ (reference sequence). CDR3 coding DNA: TGTGCCAGCAGCTTAATGGACACCGAGCAGTACTTC. Translating it yields CASSLMDTEQYF.

The chain recombines TRBV7-6 with TRBJ1-4, with D possibly being TRBD1 (5 bases). The CDR3 covers 17 residues. V gave up 4 bases and J gave up 7 bases, with 22 bases separating them. Germline loops: CDR1 SGHVS, CDR2 FNYEAQ. The CDR3 bases are TGTGCCAGCAGCTCCCGACCGATGACAGTAATCGGTGAAAAACTGTTTTTT. Translating gives CASSSRPMTVIGEKLFF.

The chain employs TRBV19 and TRBJ2-2; the D gene is possibly TRBD1 (5 bases). V lost 5 bases to trimming and J lost 3 bases, with 13 bases between them. CDR3 size: 15 residues. Germline V gene data show CDR1 as LNHDA and CDR2 as SQIVND (reference sequence). In nucleotides, the CDR3 is TGTGCCAGTAGTTCTTGGACAACGGACACCGGGGAGCTGTTTTTT. Translated: CASSSWTTDTGELFF.

The gene calls are TRBV28 and TRBJ1-1; D is possibly TRBD1 (6 bases). The CDR3 is 14 residues long. CDR1 and CDR2 from the germline V gene are MDHEN and SYDVKM. V was cut by 5 bases and J by 1 base, with 11 bases left in between. The CDR3 region is CASSTGSRNTEAFF. CDR3 nucleotide sequence: TGTGCCAGCAGTACAGGGTCGCGGAACACTGAAGCTTTCTTT.

This chain links TRBV19 with TRBJ1-5; D is unclear. V lost 3 bases to trimming and J lost 1 base, with 7 bases between them. The CDR3 length is 14 residues. Germline V gene lookup returns CDR1 LNHDA and CDR2 SQIVND (reference sequence). The CDR3 region is CASSIEGSNQPQHF. CDR3 sequence (DNA): TGTGCCAGTAGTATTGAGGGAAGCAATCAGCCCCAGCATTTT.

V is TRBV6-6 and J is TRBJ2-5; D not resolved. Germline V gives CDR1 MNHNY, CDR2 SVGAGI (reference sequence). This CDR3 region has 12 residues. The V and J ends lost 0 bases and 4 bases respectively, with 3 bases between them. The DNA of the CDR3 is TGTGCCAGCAGTTACTCGCGAGAGACCCAGTACTTC. Its translation is CASSYSRETQYF.

The chain employs TRBV28 and TRBJ2-5; D gene ambiguous. Germline assignment: CDR1 MDHEN and CDR2 SYDVKM. V shed 4 bases and J shed 5 bases, with 2 bases lying between them. CDR3 length: 10 residues. The CDR3 DNA follows: TGTGCCAGCAGTTCGGAGACCCAGTACTTC. This sequence encodes CASSSETQYF. The variable domain in full, with the rest retrieved from reference TRBV28 and TRBJ2-5, is DVKVTQSSRYLVKRTGEKVFLECVQDMDHENMFWYRQDPGLGLRLIYFSYDVKMKEKGDIPEGYSVSREKKERFSLILESASTNQTSMYLCASSSETQYFGPGTRLLVL.